The TCR beta chain described here comes from a study of blood T cell repertoires in COVID-19. As for the study in general: In each case, the material was cDNA or gDNA derived from T cells, B-cell-depleted T cells, or PBMCs.

Source study methods: How many nucleated cells were present was estimated from reference gene primer amplification. Data came from immunoSEQ multiplex PCR; TCRdb stores just in-frame clones and leaves some out. V, J and clone size derive from that table, while D and trimming were established from the DNA sequence. The sample includes 200,000 to 250,000 clones, around nine tenths of them seen just once. The CDR3 spans 15 residues. CDR1 GTSNPN and CDR2 SVGIG come from the germline V gene (reference sequence). The V segment lost 2 bases and the J segment 6 bases; nucleotides outside the gene matches: 10.

The sequenced material came from peripheral blood. The sequence derives from a young man with active or convalescent COVID-19. The genes are TRBV30 and TRBJ2-1; 7 bases are a match to TRBD2. The CDR3 loop is CAWSPRPREGNEQFF. The CDR3 DNA is TGTGCCTGGAGTCCCCGGCCGAGGGAGGGCAATGAGCAGTTCTTC.